A selection of T cell receptor beta chains follows, all from one sample in a study of T cell responses to AZD1222 COVID-19 vaccine. Data came from immunoSEQ multiplex PCR; TCRdb stores just in-frame clones and leaves some out. This sample carries roughly 150,000 clones, approximately 90% of them seen once, and the ten largest clones take approximately 3.8%. The source material was peripheral blood, sampled 28 days after the second AZD1222 dose. These receptors all come from an adult who received the AZD1222 COVID-19 vaccine. Both conserved end residues are part of each CDR3. The D gene is left open where the match is weak. Expanded clones are given a class, and other clones once, few, many or no size at all.

V: TRBV13; D: .; size: .; J: TRBJ1-3; DNA: TGTGCCAGCAGCTCACGGGACACAGGAAACACCATATATTTT; CDR3: CASSSRDTGNTIYF
V: TRBV7-9; D: TRBD1; size: .; J: TRBJ1-2; DNA: TGTGCCAGCAGCTTATTAGGCCAGGGGGCCTTCTATGGCTACACCTTC; CDR3: CASSLLGQGAFYGYTF
V: TRBV7-9; D: TRBD1; size: .; J: TRBJ1-2; DNA: TGTGCCAGCAGTTCCGAACAGGGGGCTCGGGGCTACACCTTC; CDR3: CASSSEQGARGYTF
V: TRBV19; D: TRBD1; size: .; J: TRBJ1-4; DNA: TGTGCCAGTAGTATTTACGGACAGGGGATTGCAACTAATGAAAAACTGTTTTTT; CDR3: CASSIYGQGIATNEKLFF
V: TRBV20-1; D: TRBD2; size: .; J: TRBJ2-5; DNA: TGCAGTGCTAGTAAGGGACTAGCGGGGGGGATCCAAGAGACCCAGTACTTC; CDR3: CSASKGLAGGIQETQYF
V: TRBV5-6; D: .; size: .; J: TRBJ1-3; DNA: TGTGCCAGCAGCTTCTTCCAGGGCGCTGGAAACACCATATATTTT; CDR3: CASSFFQGAGNTIYF
V: TRBV3-1/TRBV3-2; D: TRBD2; size: .; J: TRBJ2-5; DNA: TGTGCCAGCAGCAGTGGCGGGGCGGGAGGTCAAGAGACCCAGTACTTC; CDR3: CASSSGGAGGQETQYF
V: TRBV7-9; D: TRBD1; size: .; J: TRBJ2-1; DNA: TGTGCCAGCAGCCGGGGACAGAACAATGAGCAGTTCTTC; CDR3: CASSRGQNNEQFF
V: TRBV25-1; D: TRBD1; size: .; J: TRBJ1-1; DNA: TGTGCCAGCAGTTCTCGACAGGGGCCAAACACTGAAGCTTTCTTT; CDR3: CASSSRQGPNTEAFF
V: TRBV11-2; D: TRBD1; size: .; J: TRBJ1-5; DNA: TGTGCCAGCAGCTTAGGGGACAGGGTCGGGCCCCAGCATTTT; CDR3: CASSLGDRVGPQHF
V: TRBV6-5; D: .; size: .; J: TRBJ1-1; DNA: TGTGCCAGCATGACAGATGTGAACACTGAAGCTTTCTTT; CDR3: CASMTDVNTEAFF
V: TRBV6-5; D: TRBD2; size: once; J: TRBJ2-5; DNA: TGTGCCAGCAGTTCCCCGGGGGGGCCTGAGACCCAGTACTTC; CDR3: CASSSPGGPETQYF
V: TRBV7-9; D: .; size: .; J: TRBJ2-7; DNA: TGTGCCAGCAGCTTCCGGGGGGCAATCGGGGACGAGCAGTACTTC; CDR3: CASSFRGAIGDEQYF
V: TRBV5-1; D: TRBD1; size: .; J: TRBJ2-2; DNA: TGCGCCAGCAGCTTGGCCGTGACAGGGGTTCCCGGGGAGCTGTTTTTT; CDR3: CASSLAVTGVPGELFF
V: TRBV5-1; D: .; size: .; J: TRBJ1-2; DNA: TGCGCCAGCAGCTCCTCTTTGGCGGGGACCTATGGCTACACCTTC; CDR3: CASSSSLAGTYGYTF
V: TRBV18; D: .; size: .; J: TRBJ1-4; DNA: TGTGCCAGCTCGCCCTACAGTTCCACTAATGAAAAACTGTTTTTT; CDR3: CASSPYSSTNEKLFF
V: TRBV6-2/TRBV6-3; D: .; size: .; J: TRBJ1-5; DNA: TGTGCCAGCAGTTACAGCGCTCGGGGCGATCAGCCCCAGCATTTT; CDR3: CASSYSARGDQPQHF
V: TRBV12-3/TRBV12-4; D: .; size: .; J: TRBJ1-2; DNA: TGTGCCAGCGCACGAGGATACTATGGCTACACCTTC; CDR3: CASARGYYGYTF
V: TRBV4-1; D: .; size: .; J: TRBJ2-4; DNA: TGCGCCAGCAGCCAGGACATAGGAAACATTCAGTACTTC; CDR3: CASSQDIGNIQYF
V: TRBV11-3; D: TRBD1; size: .; J: TRBJ2-7; DNA: TGTGCCAGCCAAAAACGGGACAGGGGTTGGGACTTCTACGAGCAGTACTTC; CDR3: CASQKRDRGWDFYEQYF
V: TRBV7-6; D: .; size: .; J: TRBJ2-2; DNA: TGTGCCAGCAGCTTAGCCCCGGGGACTGCGAACACCGGGGAGCTGTTTTTT; CDR3: CASSLAPGTANTGELFF
V: TRBV7-9; D: .; size: .; J: TRBJ1-6; DNA: TGTGCCAGCAGCTTAGGAACCTATAATTCACCCCTCCACTTT; CDR3: CASSLGTYNSPLHF
V: TRBV11-2; D: .; size: .; J: TRBJ1-6; DNA: TGTGCCAGCAGGATAGAAGGGAGGGGGGGTTCACCCCTCCACTTT; CDR3: CASRIEGRGGSPLHF
V: TRBV7-9; D: .; size: .; J: TRBJ1-2; DNA: TGTGCCAGCAGCTTGTCGGGGGTAGGAGGCTATGGCTACACCTTC; CDR3: CASSLSGVGGYGYTF
V: TRBV7-9; D: TRBD1; size: .; J: TRBJ1-2; DNA: TGTGCCAGCAGCTCCCAGACAGGGTCCGGGGCTAGTGGCTACACCTTC; CDR3: CASSSQTGSGASGYTF
V: TRBV7-9; D: TRBD1; size: .; J: TRBJ1-1; DNA: TGTGCCAGCAGCATCGACAGGGGCACTGAAGCTTTCTTT; CDR3: CASSIDRGTEAFF
V: TRBV7-9; D: .; size: .; J: TRBJ1-1; DNA: TGTGCCAGCAGCCAGGGATCGTTGCAAGCTTTCTTT; CDR3: CASSQGSLQAFF
V: TRBV19; D: TRBD1; size: .; J: TRBJ1-5; DNA: TGTGCCAGTAGTCAGGGGGCGCAGGCTCAGCCCCAGCATTTT; CDR3: CASSQGAQAQPQHF
V: TRBV2; D: .; size: .; J: TRBJ1-1; DNA: TGTGCCAGCAGTGCTTATGAGGAAGCTTTCTTT; CDR3: CASSAYEEAFF
V: TRBV10-3; D: TRBD1; size: .; J: TRBJ1-2; DNA: TGTGCCATCAGTGAAGGGACAGGTAGCTACACCTTC; CDR3: CAISEGTGSYTF
V: TRBV19; D: TRBD2; size: .; J: TRBJ2-5; DNA: TGTGCCAGTAGTATAGGGGTAGCGGGGCCCCAAGAGACCCAGTACTTC; CDR3: CASSIGVAGPQETQYF
V: TRBV2; D: TRBD1; size: .; J: TRBJ1-1; DNA: TGTGCCAGCGATCGGACAGGGGGAACTGAAGCTTTCTTT; CDR3: CASDRTGGTEAFF
V: TRBV14; D: .; size: .; J: TRBJ2-7; DNA: TGTGCCAGCAGTCCGGAGCCCTACGAGCAGTACTTC; CDR3: CASSPEPYEQYF
V: TRBV7-9; D: .; size: .; J: TRBJ1-2; DNA: TGTGCCAGCAGCTTCAACAGGGCTGGCTACACCTTC; CDR3: CASSFNRAGYTF
V: TRBV6-5; D: .; size: .; J: TRBJ2-7; DNA: TGTGCCAGCAAGGAGGGAGCAGGAGGAATCTACGAGCAGTACTTC; CDR3: CASKEGAGGIYEQYF
V: TRBV19; D: TRBD1; size: .; J: TRBJ2-1; DNA: TGTGCCAGTAGAAAGGGACAGGAAAACAATGAGCAGTTCTTC; CDR3: CASRKGQENNEQFF
V: TRBV19; D: TRBD1; size: .; J: TRBJ1-4; DNA: TGTGCCAGTAGACCAACCCTGGGAGGGGGCGAAAAACTGTTTTTT; CDR3: CASRPTLGGGEKLFF
V: TRBV18; D: .; size: .; J: TRBJ1-1; DNA: TGTGCCAGCTCACCAAGGGGTACGGCGAACACTGAAGCTTTCTTT; CDR3: CASSPRGTANTEAFF
V: TRBV10-3; D: .; size: .; J: TRBJ2-7; DNA: TGTGCCATCAGGAGTGGGGACGGAGGATACGAGCAGTACTTC; CDR3: CAIRSGDGGYEQYF
V: TRBV2; D: TRBD1; size: .; J: TRBJ1-5; DNA: TGTGCCTCAGGTTCAGGGGGTGAAAATCAGCCCCAGCATTTT; CDR3: CASGSGGENQPQHF
V: TRBV5-1; D: TRBD1; size: .; J: TRBJ1-2; DNA: TGCGCCAGCAGCCAGACAGGGATGGGCTACACCTTC; CDR3: CASSQTGMGYTF
V: TRBV5-1; D: TRBD2; size: few; J: TRBJ2-5; DNA: TGCGCCAGCAGCTTAACTCCGACTAGCGGGGCTTTGGAGACCCAGTACTTC; CDR3: CASSLTPTSGALETQYF
V: TRBV5-1; D: TRBD1; size: .; J: TRBJ1-6; DNA: TGCGCCAGCAGCTTCCGGGACAGCGCATCGAGCTCCTATAATTCACCCCTCCACTTT; CDR3: CASSFRDSASSSYNSPLHF
V: TRBV7-3; D: .; size: .; J: TRBJ1-1; DNA: TGTGCCAGCAGCTTAGGGGCCACTGAAGCTTTCTTT; CDR3: CASSLGATEAFF
V: TRBV3-1/TRBV3-2; D: .; size: once; J: TRBJ2-3; DNA: TGTGCCAGCAGCCAAGCCCGTAGCCTCCGGGGAGATACGCAGTATTTT; CDR3: CASSQARSLRGDTQYF
V: TRBV18; D: .; size: .; J: TRBJ1-1; DNA: TGTGCCAGCTCACCGGGAGCGTCAGCAACTGAAGCTTTCTTT; CDR3: CASSPGASATEAFF
V: TRBV29-1; D: TRBD1; size: .; J: TRBJ2-7; DNA: TGCAGCATGACAGGGGGCTCCTACGAGCAGTACTTC; CDR3: CSMTGGSYEQYF
V: TRBV5-1; D: .; size: .; J: TRBJ1-6; DNA: TGCGCCAGCAGTTCCGGGACGTTCTATAATTCACCCCTCCACTTT; CDR3: CASSSGTFYNSPLHF
V: TRBV3-1/TRBV3-2; D: TRBD2; size: .; J: TRBJ2-1; DNA: TGTGCCAGCAGGAGGACTAGCGGGGGGGTTGGTGAGCAGTTCTTC; CDR3: CASRRTSGGVGEQFF
V: TRBV19; D: .; size: .; J: TRBJ2-3; DNA: TGTGCCAGTACCCTGGGTCCACCCACAGATACGCAGTATTTT; CDR3: CASTLGPPTDTQYF
V: TRBV18; D: .; size: .; J: TRBJ1-1; DNA: TGTGCCAGCTCACCTGACAGGTCGCACACTGAAGCTTTCTTT; CDR3: CASSPDRSHTEAFF
V: TRBV11-2; D: .; size: .; J: TRBJ2-2; DNA: TGTGCCAGCAGCTTAGATCCAGGGACCGGGGAGCTGTTTTTT; CDR3: CASSLDPGTGELFF
V: TRBV25-1; D: .; size: .; J: TRBJ2-5; DNA: TGTGCCAGCAGTGAATATCCGGCTCAAGAGACCCAGTACTTC; CDR3: CASSEYPAQETQYF
V: TRBV10-3; D: TRBD1; size: few; J: TRBJ1-2; DNA: TGTGCCATCAGTGCTGGGGACAGGGAGAACTATGGCTACACCTTC; CDR3: CAISAGDRENYGYTF
V: TRBV6-2/TRBV6-3; D: .; size: .; J: TRBJ1-5; DNA: TGTGCCAGCAGTTATACTAGCAATCAGCCCCAGCATTTT; CDR3: CASSYTSNQPQHF
V: TRBV27; D: .; size: .; J: TRBJ2-3; DNA: TGTGCCAGCAGTAGTCAACCAGATACGCAGTATTTT; CDR3: CASSSQPDTQYF
V: TRBV7-2; D: .; size: .; J: TRBJ1-2; DNA: TGTGCCAGCAGCTTAGATGCCTCAAGTGCCAGGAGGTATGGCTACACCTTC; CDR3: CASSLDASSARRYGYTF